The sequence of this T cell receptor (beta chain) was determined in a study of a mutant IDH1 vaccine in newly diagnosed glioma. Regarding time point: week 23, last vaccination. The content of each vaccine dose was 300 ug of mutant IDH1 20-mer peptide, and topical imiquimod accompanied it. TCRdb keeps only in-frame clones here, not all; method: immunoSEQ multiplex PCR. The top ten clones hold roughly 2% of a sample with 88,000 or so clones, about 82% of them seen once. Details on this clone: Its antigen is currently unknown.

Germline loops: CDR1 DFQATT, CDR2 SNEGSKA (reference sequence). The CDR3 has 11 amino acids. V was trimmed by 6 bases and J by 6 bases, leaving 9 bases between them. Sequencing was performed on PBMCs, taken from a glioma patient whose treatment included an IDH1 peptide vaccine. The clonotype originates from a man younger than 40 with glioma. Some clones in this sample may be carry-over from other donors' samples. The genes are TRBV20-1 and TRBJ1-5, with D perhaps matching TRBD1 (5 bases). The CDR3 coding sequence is TGCAGTGCGGGGCTGTTTCAGCCCCAGCATTTT. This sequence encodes CSAGLFQPQHF.